The 17 T cell receptor beta chains reported below all come from one sample, sequenced in a study of blood T cell repertoires in COVID-19. The assay was immunoSEQ multiplex PCR, and TCRdb's table has in-frame clones only and misses some. The sample contains 230,000 or so clones, roughly 87% of which appear only once. Sample: peripheral blood. The origin of the receptors is a man aged 35-49 years with active or convalescent COVID-19.

The chain combines TRBV7-9 with TRBJ1-1; D uncertain. The V end was cut by 5 bases, the J end by 4 bases, with 17 bases between. Germline lookup yields CDR1 SEHNR and CDR2 FQNEAQ (reference sequence). The CDR3 sequence is 15 residues long. CDR3 residues: CASSPRVLVGTEAFF. The CDR3 DNA follows: TGTGCCAGCAGCCCCCGGGTCCTCGTGGGCACTGAAGCTTTCTTT.

CDR3 coding DNA: TGCGCCAGCAGCTTGGGACTAGCGGGAGCCGGGGAGCTGTTTTTT. It codes for CASSLGLAGAGELFF. The chain joins TRBV5-1 to TRBJ2-2; 12 bases align to TRBD2. The V segment lost 0 bases and the J segment 6 bases; nucleotides outside the gene matches: 0. The CDR3 contains 15 residues. Looked up from germline, CDR1 is SGHRS and CDR2 is YFSETQ.

In its sample, this clone was seen once. V and J are TRBV5-4 and TRBJ1-2; 7 bases are shared with TRBD1. CDR3 size: 14 residues. CDR1 is SGHNT and CDR2 is YYREEE in the germline V gene (reference sequence). Trimming cost V 4 bases and J 4 bases; bases outside gene matches: 7. CDR3 sequence: CASSTRTGGYGYTF. CDR3 bases: TGTGCCAGCAGCACCCGGACAGGCGGCTATGGCTACACCTTC.

The genes are TRBV28 and TRBJ1-5, with TRBD1 as a possible D gene (5 bases). With 6 bases removed from V and 0 bases from J, the gap between germline ends came to 12 bases. This CDR3 contains 15 residues. Germline CDR1 reads MDHEN; CDR2 reads SYDVKM. The DNA of the CDR3 is TGTGCCAGCAGGTGGCAGGGCCCTAGCAATCAGCCCCAGCATTTT. It specifies CASRWQGPSNQPQHF. The full variable domain, with the rest looked up from reference TRBV28 and TRBJ1-5, is DVKVTQSSRYLVKRTGEKVFLECVQDMDHENMFWYRQDPGLGLRLIYFSYDVKMKEKGDIPEGYSVSREKKERFSLILESASTNQTSMYLCASRWQGPSNQPQHFGDGTRLSIL.

This clone was detected only once. The V call is TRBV5-8, the J call TRBJ2-2, with D tentatively TRBD2 (6 bases). Trimming took 6 bases from V and 0 from J, leaving 12 bases between them. This CDR3 contains 15 residues. Germline V gene lookup returns CDR1 SGHTS and CDR2 YDEGEE. CDR3 DNA: TGTGCCAGCACCACTTGGGGGGCGAACACCGGGGAGCTGTTTTTT. As protein: CASTTWGANTGELFF.

V gene TRBV3-1 (or the pseudogene TRBV3-2) combines with J gene TRBJ2-5; D may be TRBD2 (6 bases). V shed 3 bases and J shed 7 bases, with 9 bases lying between them. The CDR3 totals 12 residues. Germline assignment: CDR1 LGHDT and CDR2 YNNKEL (reference sequence). Here the CDR3 DNA reads TGTGCCAGCAGCCAGTTCGGGGGGACCCAGTACTTC. Translating it yields CASSQFGGTQYF.

The V gene is TRBV12-3 or TRBV12-4, the J gene TRBJ1-5, with 7 bases aligning to TRBD1. The CDR3 is made up of 13 amino acids. The ends lost 7 bases at V and 6 bases at J; junction bases unmatched: 6. CDR3 nucleotide sequence: TGTGCCAGCACTCGGGACAGCCCTCAGCCCCAGCATTTT. It is translated as CASTRDSPQPQHF.

The rearrangement uses TRBV10-1 and TRBJ1-2, with a weak D call TRBD1 (6 bases). The CDR3 is made up of 13 amino acids. V was pared by 7 bases and J by 4 bases, with 13 bases between. CDR1 and CDR2 from the germline V gene are WNHNN and SYGVQD (reference sequence). The CDR3 region has the DNA TGCGCCAGCACCCAGGGACACGGCTATGGCTACACCTTC. Translating gives CASTQGHGYGYTF.

The V and J genes are TRBV4-1 and TRBJ1-1, with TRBD1 matching 8 bases. Germline V gene sequence: CDR1 MGHRA, CDR2 YSYEKL. V lost 0 bases to trimming and J lost 8 bases; unmatched junction nucleotides: 8. The CDR3 runs 15 residues. Here the CDR3 DNA reads TGCGCCAGCAGCCAAGATTTGACAGGGGAGACGGAAGCTTTCTTT. The encoded protein is CASSQDLTGETEAFF.

The rearrangement uses TRBV3-1 (or the pseudogene TRBV3-2) and TRBJ2-3, with D possibly matching TRBD1 (7 bases). The CDR3 consists of 18 residues. CDR1 LGHDT and CDR2 YNNKEL come from the germline V gene (reference sequence). Trimming left V 6 bases short and J 2 bases short, with 24 bases between. The CDR3 DNA is TGTGCCAGCAGTCCAGGGGGACCTCGATGGCGGGACACAGATACGCAGTATTTT. Its translation: CASSPGGPRWRDTDTQYF.

This clone appeared a few times. The V and J genes are TRBV14 and TRBJ2-5; 9 bases fit TRBD2. Per germline, CDR1 SGHDN and CDR2 FVKESK. V dropped 4 bases and J dropped 7; count of bases not matched to a gene: 10. The CDR3 is 15 residues long. CDR3 sequence reads: CASSLQAGGVGTQYF. The CDR3 DNA sequence: TGTGCCAGCAGCCTCCAAGCGGGGGGCGTAGGGACCCAGTACTTC.

The rearrangement joins TRBV28 to TRBJ1-4; D unresolved. The length of the CDR3 is 12 residues. Trimming took 4 bases from V and 6 from J, leaving 6 bases between them. Germline CDR1 and CDR2: MDHEN and SYDVKM. The CDR3: CASSSLHEKLFF. The CDR3 bases are TGTGCCAGCAGTTCCCTCCATGAAAAACTGTTTTTT.

This clone was seen a single time. The chain employs TRBV27 and TRBJ1-6; D is unresolved. CDR3 length: 14 amino acids. Per the germline V gene, CDR1 is MNHEY and CDR2 is SMNVEV (reference sequence). V was cut by 2 bases and J by 10 bases, with 12 bases left in between. The CDR3: CASSLISRVSPLHF. The CDR3 region has the DNA TGTGCCAGCAGTTTAATATCTCGAGTATCACCCCTCCACTTT.

The V gene is TRBV10-3, the J gene TRBJ1-1; 8 bases fit TRBD1. The CDR3 has 15 residues. In germline, CDR1 is ENHRY, CDR2 SYGVKD. V shed 4 bases, J shed 4 bases, and the junction held 8 bases outside the gene matches. The CDR3 sequence is CAISGTETGGTEAFF. The CDR3 coding sequence is TGTGCCATCAGTGGTACGGAAACAGGGGGCACTGAAGCTTTCTTT.

The chain recombines TRBV14 with TRBJ1-1; D possibly corresponds to TRBD1 (5 bases). Germline V gives CDR1 SGHDN, CDR2 FVKESK. The CDR3 contains 14 residues. V lost 4 bases and J 5 bases, leaving 14 bases between the germline ends. The CDR3 reads CASSLGGAGTEAFF. In DNA, the CDR3 is TGTGCCAGCAGCCTGGGGGGTGCGGGGACTGAAGCTTTCTTT.

This rearrangement joins TRBV4-1 to TRBJ2-2; D possibly corresponds to TRBD2 (6 bases). V was clipped by 0 bases and J by 4 bases, with 12 bases between them. The CDR3 sequence is 16 residues long. CDR1 and CDR2 (germline): MGHRA, YSYEKL. CDR3 nucleotides: TGCGCCAGCAGCCAAGAGGGGGGTGGCCGCACCGGGGAGCTGTTTTTT. Translated: CASSQEGGGRTGELFF.

In regard to this clone: A much larger clone is a single base away; this may be a read error. The chain couples TRBV18 to TRBJ1-1; perhaps TRBD1 as D (6 bases). CDR3 length equals 14 residues. CDR1 and CDR2 from the germline V gene are KGHSH and LQKENI. Trimming removed 2 bases at V and 0 bases at J, with 7 bases between. The CDR3 protein is CASSPDRMNTEAFF. As DNA, the CDR3 is TGTGCCAGCTCACCAGACAGGATGAACACTGAAGCTTTCTTT.